What follows describes a single T cell receptor (beta chain). What it recognizes is unknown. Germline CDR1 GTSNPN, CDR2 SVGIG (reference sequence). The CDR3 covers 15 residues. V was shortened by 0 bases and J by 2 bases, with 13 bases between the two germline ends. The record originates from a study of vaccination effects on CD4 cells after COVID-19. Using immunoSEQ multiplex PCR, the repertoire was profiled, and TCRdb retains in-frame clones only, with some absent. The sample yields around 56,000 clones, about 74% seen once. Study-level results: Substantial clonal contraction characterized both infection- and vaccine-induced clones late after vaccination.

Following an approximately 9-day culture, CD4+ T cells were purified. The sequence derives from a human donor who received a COVID-19 vaccine. The chain employs TRBV30 and TRBJ1-2; D is perhaps TRBD1 (5 bases). The specimen was CD4+ T cells from PBMCs cultured without peptide, collected before COVID-19 vaccination. In DNA form, the CDR3 reads TGTGCCTGGAGTGTGGGGGACGTACCGAACTATGGCTACACCTTC. Encoded protein: CAWSVGDVPNYGYTF.